Presented here are 23 T cell receptor beta chains from one specimen sequenced in a study of CD8 T cells in Susac syndrome. Random-hexamer reverse transcription was applied to roughly 0.5 to 1 ug RNA. TCRdb reanalysed the immunoSEQ multiplex PCR reads using MiXCR and keeps one entry per CDR3 protein. Found here are about 210,000 distinct CDR3 sequences, 95% of them singletons; the top ten hold 0.085% to 0.1%. Sequencing was performed on CD4+ T cells from PBMCs. These receptors were taken from a human donor with multiple sclerosis.

This sequence joins TRBV11-2 and TRBJ2-2; D is unresolved. CDR3 length: 13 amino acids. Germline V gives CDR1 SGHAT, CDR2 FQNNGV. V dropped 3 bases and J dropped 7 bases, with 9 bases sitting between them. CDR3 loop: CASSFRRVGELFF. For the CDR3, the DNA is TGTGCCAGCAGCTTCCGACGGGTCGGGGAGCTGTTTTTT. Full variable domain (remainder filled in from reference TRBV11-2 and TRBJ2-2): EAGVAQSPRYKIIEKRQSVAFWCNPISGHATLYWYQQILGQGPKLLIQFQNNGVVDDSQLPKDRFSAERLKGVDSTLKIQPAKLEDSAVYLCASSFRRVGELFFGEGSRLTVL.

This CDR3 is CSARDLTGYGYTF. DNA for the CDR3: TGCAGTGCTAGAGATCTGACAGGCTATGGCTACACCTTC. The gene calls are TRBV20-1 and TRBJ1-2, with a tentative D call TRBD1 (6 bases). Trimming shortened V by 0 bases and J by 4 bases, and 9 bases separated the two germline ends. The CDR3 extends over 13 amino acids. Germline V gene data show CDR1 as DFQATT and CDR2 as SNEGSKA (reference sequence).

The chain recombines TRBV20-1 with TRBJ2-2; 7 nucleotides match TRBD2. Germline V gene sequence: CDR1 DFQATT, CDR2 SNEGSKA (reference sequence). V gave up 1 base and J gave up 6 bases; unmatched junction bases: 8. The CDR3 contains 15 residues. CDR3 sequence reads: CSARGGTKLSGELFF. DNA for the CDR3: TGCAGTGCTAGAGGGGGGACTAAATTGTCCGGGGAGCTGTTTTTT.

V and J are TRBV3-1 and TRBJ2-4; 10 positions match TRBD1. After removal of 2 bases from V and 6 bases from J, the junction contained 13 bases not matched to a gene. The length of the CDR3 is 18 residues. Germline V gene lookup returns CDR1 LGHDT and CDR2 YNNKEL (reference sequence). The CDR3 region is CASSQRKTGGLRGNIQYF. The DNA for the CDR3 is TGTGCCAGCAGCCAACGAAAGACAGGGGGCTTAAGGGGAAACATTCAGTACTTC.

The chain employs TRBV7-2 and TRBJ2-5; 7 nucleotides agree with TRBD2. CDR1 is SGHTA, CDR2 FQGNSA, per germline. The CDR3 spans 15 residues. The ends lost 1 base at V and 1 base at J; junction bases unmatched: 3. CDR3 in amino acids: CASSLESSGQETQYF. The CDR3 coding sequence is TGTGCCAGCAGCTTAGAATCTAGCGGCCAAGAGACCCAGTACTTC.

The chain employs TRBV20-1 and TRBJ2-7; the D gene is possibly TRBD1 (6 bases). This CDR3 spans 15 amino acids. Germline V lookup: CDR1 DFQATT, CDR2 SNEGSKA (reference sequence). The V gene lost 6 bases and the J gene lost 3 bases, with 21 bases spanning the gap. The CDR3 reads CSAWDSGTSSYEQYF. CDR3 nucleotides: TGCAGTGCCTGGGATTCCGGGACATCGAGCTACGAGCAGTACTTC.

V usage is TRBV27 and J usage is TRBJ1-2; 12 bases match TRBD1. The CDR3 has 18 amino acids. Germline lookup yields CDR1 MNHEY and CDR2 SMNVEV (reference sequence). V lost 8 bases and J lost 3; bases outside the gene matches: 16. The CDR3 sequence: CASGLTLGTGGSHYGYTF. CDR3 bases: TGTGCCAGCGGCTTGACCTTGGGGACAGGGGGCTCCCACTATGGCTACACCTTC.

CDR3 residues: CASSEAWGSTEAFF. CDR3 coding DNA: TGTGCCAGCAGTGAAGCGTGGGGGAGCACTGAAGCTTTCTTT. The chain employs TRBV6-1 and TRBJ1-1; D possibly corresponds to TRBD1 (5 bases). V was trimmed by 0 bases and J by 4 bases, leaving 9 bases between them. The CDR3 has 14 amino acids. CDR1 and CDR2 from the germline V gene are MNHNS and SASEGT.

This chain joins TRBV20-1 and TRBJ2-1; 9 positions agree with TRBD2. CDR1 DFQATT and CDR2 SNEGSKA come from the germline V gene (reference sequence). This CDR3 region has 16 residues. V lost 5 bases and J lost 0; bases outside the gene matches: 8. CDR3 amino acids: CSAAGLARGSYNEQFF. DNA for the CDR3: TGCAGTGCTGCCGGACTAGCGCGAGGCTCCTACAATGAGCAGTTCTTC.

This chain joins TRBV28 and TRBJ1-2; possibly TRBD1 for D (6 bases). CDR1 is MDHEN, CDR2 SYDVKM, per germline. Trimming stripped 8 bases from V and 5 bases from J, with 12 bases between. The CDR3 spans 12 residues. CDR3 amino acids: CASGKGVYGYTF. In DNA form, the CDR3 reads TGTGCCAGCGGAAAGGGGGTGTATGGCTACACCTTC.

The V gene is TRBV19, the J gene TRBJ1-1; D unclear. Germline assignment: CDR1 LNHDA and CDR2 SQIVND (reference sequence). V was clipped by 6 bases and J by 4 bases, with 9 bases between them. CDR3 size: 12 residues. CDR3: CASSLHGTEAFF. DNA for the CDR3: TGTGCCAGTAGCTTACATGGCACTGAAGCTTTCTTT.

This chain uses TRBV7-8 with TRBJ2-4, with TRBD2 as a possible D gene (6 bases). This CDR3 has 14 residues. V gave up 5 bases and J gave up 16 bases, with 24 bases separating them. Germline V gene sequence: CDR1 SGHVS, CDR2 FQNEAQ. This CDR3 reads CASSKAASGGGIYF. In DNA, the CDR3 is TGTGCCAGCAGCAAAGCCGCTTCGGGCGGAGGGATTTACTTC.

This clonotype showed up just once. V is TRBV16 and J is TRBJ1-4; D is unclear. The CDR3 spans 13 residues. V dropped 3 bases and J dropped 6 bases, with 8 bases sitting between them. The germline CDR1 and CDR2 sequences are KGHSY and FQNENV. The CDR3, as DNA: TGTGCCAGCAGCCATCGGGGTTATGAAAAACTGTTTTTT. This translates into CASSHRGYEKLFF.

The chain combines TRBV3-1 with TRBJ2-7, with 8 positions matching TRBD1. V shed 3 bases, J shed 7 bases, and the junction held 11 bases outside the gene matches. The germline CDR1 and CDR2 sequences are LGHDT and YNNKEL (reference sequence). This CDR3 spans 15 amino acids. This CDR3 reads CASSHRQGLRREQYF. CDR3 in DNA: TGTGCCAGCAGCCACAGACAGGGGTTAAGACGGGAGCAGTACTTC.

The chain joins TRBV9 to TRBJ1-2; a weak D match, TRBD1 (6 bases). This CDR3 contains 14 residues. V was pared by 3 bases and J by 12 bases, with 21 bases between. From germline, CDR1 is SGDLS and CDR2 YYNGEE. The CDR3, as DNA: TGTGCCAGCAGCGGCGGGGCAGCGACAGGTCCCCACACCTTC. This encodes CASSGGAATGPHTF. The variable domain in full, with the rest retrieved from reference TRBV9 and TRBJ1-2, is DSGVTQTPKHLITATGQRVTLRCSPRSGDLSVYWYQQSLDQGLQFLIQYYNGEERAKGNILERFSAQQFPDLHSELNLSSLELGDSALYFCASSGGAATGPHTFGSGTRLTVV.

The chain combines TRBV14 with TRBJ2-3; D is perhaps TRBD1 (5 bases). Per the germline V gene, CDR1 is SGHDN and CDR2 is FVKESK. This CDR3 is 14 amino acids long. Trimming took 4 bases from V and 2 from J, leaving 10 bases between them. CDR3 sequence reads: CASSPWGYTDTQYF. Written as DNA, the CDR3 is TGTGCCAGCAGCCCTTGGGGCTACACAGATACGCAGTATTTT.

The chain combines TRBV11-2 with TRBJ1-1; TRBD1 is a possible D gene (5 bases). Germline V lookup: CDR1 SGHAT, CDR2 FQNNGV. The CDR3 sequence is 13 residues long. Trimming took off 4 bases at V and 1 base at J, with 7 bases between the two ends. The CDR3 bases are TGTGCCAGCAGCTCCGGGGCGAACACTGAAGCTTTCTTT. Protein product: CASSSGANTEAFF.

The chain employs TRBV7-9 and TRBJ2-1; tentatively, D is TRBD1 (5 bases). CDR1 and CDR2 (germline): SEHNR, FQNEAQ (reference sequence). The CDR3 runs to 14 residues. Trimming removed 1 base at V and 5 bases at J, with 9 bases between. CDR3 residues: CASSLEYRNNEQFF. CDR3 bases: TGTGCCAGCAGCTTAGAGTACAGGAACAATGAGCAGTTCTTC.

V and J are TRBV6-1 and TRBJ2-2, with TRBD1 matching over 9 bases. V gave up 5 bases and J gave up 2 bases; unmatched junction bases: 9. CDR3 size: 17 residues. Germline lookup yields CDR1 MNHNS and CDR2 SASEGT. CDR3 in DNA: TGTGCCAGCAGTAGGGACGGGACAGGGCCTAACACCGGGGAGCTGTTTTTT. This gives the protein CASSRDGTGPNTGELFF.

Only a few counts were recorded for this clonotype. This chain links TRBV7-2 with TRBJ2-3; D is unclear. The CDR3 extends over 13 amino acids. CDR1 is SGHTA, CDR2 FQGNSA, per germline. Trimming removed 5 bases at V and 0 bases at J, with 6 bases between. CDR3 coding DNA: TGTGCCAGCAGCCCCACTAGCACAGATACGCAGTATTTT. This encodes CASSPTSTDTQYF.

The chain carries TRBV29-1 and TRBJ2-1, with D maybe TRBD1 (5 bases). V lost 7 bases and J 8 bases, leaving 9 bases between the germline ends. The CDR3 contains 10 residues. Germline V gives CDR1 SQVTM, CDR2 ANQGSEA. CDR3: CSGAGYEQFF. The CDR3 bases are TGCAGCGGCGCAGGGTATGAGCAGTTCTTC.

This chain links TRBV5-6 with TRBJ1-2; 11 bases agree with TRBD1. V shed 0 bases and J 6 bases; nucleotides not matched to a gene: 7. Per the germline V gene, CDR1 is SGHDT and CDR2 is YYEEEE. The CDR3 runs 16 residues. Here the CDR3 DNA reads TGTGCCAGCAGCTTGGGGACAGGGGGCTTCATCGATGGCTACACCTTC. The encoded protein is CASSLGTGGFIDGYTF.

V gene TRBV7-3 combines with J gene TRBJ2-7; TRBD2 agrees at 9 bases. Germline CDR1 and CDR2: SGHTA and FQGTGA. The CDR3 runs to 15 residues. V shed 2 bases and J 3 bases; nucleotides not matched to a gene: 5. CDR3 sequence reads: CASSLQAGGNYEQYF. The CDR3 bases are TGTGCCAGCAGCTTACAGGCGGGAGGGAACTACGAGCAGTACTTC.